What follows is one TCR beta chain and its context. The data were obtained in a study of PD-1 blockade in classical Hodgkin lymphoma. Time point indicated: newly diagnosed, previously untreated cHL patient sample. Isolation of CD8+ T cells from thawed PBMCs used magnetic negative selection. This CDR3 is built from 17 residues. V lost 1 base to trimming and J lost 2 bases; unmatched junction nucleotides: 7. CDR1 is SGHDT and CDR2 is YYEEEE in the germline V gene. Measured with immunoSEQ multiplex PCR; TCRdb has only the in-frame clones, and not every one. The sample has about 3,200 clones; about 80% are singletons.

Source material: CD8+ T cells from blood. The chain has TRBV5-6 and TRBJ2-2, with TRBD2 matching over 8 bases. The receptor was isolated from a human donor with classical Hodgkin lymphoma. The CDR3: CASSLRDLAGNTGELFF. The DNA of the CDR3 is TGTGCCAGCAGCTTGAGGGATCTAGCGGGTAACACCGGGGAGCTGTTTTTT.